This T cell receptor beta chain was recorded in a study of T cells after yellow fever vaccination. Study-wide results and limits: The secondary response peaked faster, at day 5 versus 15, but was weaker. The CD4 compartment and the CD8 compartment contained a small share of clonotypes in common. Repertoires obtained by FACS sorting could include abundant clonotypes that entered as contaminants from the bulk population.

TCRdb re-analysed the 5' RACE reads in MiXCR, keeping a single row per CDR3 protein. The sample carries 300,000 to 400,000 distinct CDR3 sequences, around 10% recorded once. This clonotype has ten or more counts. No antigen is known for it. Deletions cut 0 bases from V and 7 bases from J, with 13 bases between. CDR1 LGHNA and CDR2 YSLEER come from the germline V gene. This CDR3 has 14 residues. This clonotype originated in a young man who received the YFV17D yellow fever vaccine. V and J are TRBV4-3 and TRBJ2-7; D is unclear. The sequences come from CD4+ T cells sorted from PBMCs, collected 45 days after the yellow fever booster vaccination. The CDR3 nucleotides read TGCGCCAGCAGCCAAGATCCGGCCCACCGGGAGCAGTACTTC. It is translated as CASSQDPAHREQYF.